This T cell receptor (beta chain) was recorded in a study of patients and donors after allogeneic stem cell transplantation. Germline assignment: CDR1 LNHDA and CDR2 SQIVND (reference sequence). Between the trimmed V and J ends, which lost 5 bases and 2 bases, there was a span of 10 bases. The CDR3 is made up of 13 amino acids. TCRdb analysed the RT-PCR reads with MiXCR anew, one entry per CDR3 protein. The repertoire includes fewer than 500,000 distinct CDR3 sequences, approximately 16% of them detected once, and less than 8% sits in the top ten. Sequencing was done on a sample of blood, either unsorted or a sorted T cell fraction (not recorded which). The rearrangement uses TRBV19 and TRBJ2-7; D is perhaps TRBD2 (6 bases). The sequence derives from a human donor who was either an allogeneic HSCT recipient or a stem cell or donor lymphocyte infusion donor (not recorded which). It is not recorded whose cells these are; they may come from a transplant donor. The CDR3 sequence: CASSSGDPYEQYF. The CDR3 DNA reads TGTGCCAGTAGTTCGGGGGATCCCTACGAGCAGTACTTC.